These 28 T cell receptor beta chains originate from one sample sequenced in a study of blood T cell repertoires in COVID-19. Produced via immunoSEQ multiplex PCR; TCRdb's table is partial and in-frame only. This table has some 250,000 clones, about 86% appearing once. The sample was peripheral blood. The receptors were sampled from a woman younger than 45 who had recovered from COVID-19.

The rearrangement uses TRBV2 and TRBJ2-1, with TRBD2 matching over 11 bases. This CDR3 has 16 amino acids. Germline CDR1 SNHLY, CDR2 FYNNEI. The V segment lost 6 bases and the J segment 4 bases; nucleotides outside the gene matches: 8. CDR3 in DNA: TGTGCCAGCAGATCGGGACTAGCGGAGACATACAATGAGCAGTTCTTC. Amino acids: CASRSGLAETYNEQFF.

V and J are TRBV5-5 and TRBJ1-4; TRBD1 matches 8 bases. The CDR3 length is 16 residues. Trimming cost V 4 bases and J 1 base; bases outside gene matches: 6. CDR1 and CDR2 (germline): SGHKS, YYEKEE (reference sequence). The CDR3 protein is CASSQGQGITNEKLFF. In DNA, the CDR3 is TGTGCCAGCAGCCAAGGACAGGGAATAACTAATGAAAAACTGTTTTTT.

In regard to this clone: This CDR3 is also generated by other DNA sequences in the sample. This chain links TRBV5-4 with TRBJ2-7; D may be TRBD2 (6 bases). This CDR3 region has 14 residues. Germline V gives CDR1 SGHNT, CDR2 YYREEE (reference sequence). V shed 0 bases and J shed 0 bases, with 7 bases lying between them. Written as DNA, the CDR3 is TGTGCCAGCAGCTTGGGCGGGGACTCCTACGAGCAGTACTTC. Protein sequence: CASSLGGDSYEQYF.

The J gene is TRBJ1-4, the V gene TRBV5-6; D not resolved. V lost 4 bases, J lost 3 bases, and 13 bases lay in between. CDR1 is SGHDT and CDR2 is YYEEEE in the germline V gene. The CDR3 runs 15 residues. CDR3 sequence: CASSPSSWPNEKLFF. In DNA, the CDR3 is TGTGCCAGCAGCCCTAGCTCGTGGCCTAATGAAAAACTGTTTTTT.

V is TRBV5-8 and J is TRBJ1-5; D ambiguous. Germline CDR1 reads SGHTS; CDR2 reads YDEGEE. The CDR3 length is 15 residues. Trimming removed 2 bases from V and 0 bases from J, with 9 bases in between. The CDR3 region is CASSLRRDSNQPQHF. Written as DNA, the CDR3 is TGTGCCAGCAGCTTACGCCGGGATAGCAATCAGCCCCAGCATTTT.

The rearrangement links TRBV6-6 to TRBJ1-5; D possibly corresponds to TRBD1 (6 bases). Germline CDR1 and CDR2: MNHNY and SVGAGI (reference sequence). There are 16 residues in the CDR3. V was shortened by 1 base and J by 5 bases, with 15 bases between the two germline ends. The CDR3 here is CASSYLLQGPHQPQHF. CDR3 in DNA: TGTGCCAGCAGTTACTTACTACAGGGACCCCATCAGCCCCAGCATTTT.

The genes are TRBV15 and TRBJ2-7, with a weak D call TRBD1 (5 bases). Looked up from germline, CDR1 is LNHNV and CDR2 is YYDKDF (reference sequence). The CDR3 has 14 residues. With 4 bases removed from V and 6 bases from J, the gap between germline ends came to 16 bases. The CDR3, as DNA: TGTGCCACCAGCAAACGCAGGGATTCGTCCGAGCAGTACTTC. Translation: CATSKRRDSSEQYF.

In its sample, this clone was seen once. CDR3 nucleotide sequence: TGTGCCAGCAGTGATCCCCTTAGCAATCAGCCCCAGCATTTT. Residues: CASSDPLSNQPQHF. J is TRBJ1-5 and V is TRBV6-1; D not resolved. Germline loops: CDR1 MNHNS, CDR2 SASEGT. The V gene lost 3 bases and the J gene lost 0 bases, with 6 bases spanning the gap. The CDR3 contains 14 residues.

CDR3 nucleotides: TGTGCCAGCAGCCCCCGGGGGGTGACCTATGGCTACACCTTC. This encodes CASSPRGVTYGYTF. This chain uses TRBV21-1 with TRBJ1-2. TRBV21-1 is an annotated pseudogene. This CDR3 has 14 amino acids.

CDR3 protein: CASSSRTGGLGETQYF. CDR3 in DNA: TGTGCCAGCAGCTCCAGGACAGGGGGCCTGGGAGAGACCCAGTACTTC. J is TRBJ2-5 and V is TRBV11-2; 11 bases match TRBD1. The germline CDR1 and CDR2 sequences are SGHAT and FQNNGV. The CDR3 loop spans 16 amino acids. Trimming took 4 bases from V and 4 from J; bases not matched to a gene: 8.

CDR3 sequence (DNA): TGTGCCAGCAGCCCAGACAGAGTGTCTGGAAACACCATATATTTT. It codes for CASSPDRVSGNTIYF. The rearrangement joins TRBV7-2 to TRBJ1-3; possibly TRBD1 for D (5 bases). In germline, CDR1 is SGHTA, CDR2 FQGNSA. The V gene lost 5 bases and the J gene lost 1 base, with 12 bases spanning the gap. The CDR3 runs to 15 residues.

The chain is built from TRBV5-1 and TRBJ2-7; maybe TRBD1 (5 bases). The CDR3 runs to 14 residues. Per the germline V gene, CDR1 is SGHRS and CDR2 is YFSETQ. V was clipped by 0 bases and J by 5 bases, with 12 bases between them. The CDR3 nucleotides are TGCGCCAGCAGCTTGGGACAGTCGTTCCACGAGCAGTACTTC. This gives the protein CASSLGQSFHEQYF.

The CDR3 region has the DNA TGTGCCAGCAGCGTAGTACCGGGTACAGATACGCAGTATTTT. Its protein product is CASSVVPGTDTQYF. The gene calls are TRBV9 and TRBJ2-3, with no clear D. Trimming cost V 0 bases and J 3 bases, with 8 bases left between them. Germline CDR1 is SGDLS and CDR2 is YYNGEE. The CDR3 extends over 14 amino acids.

The chain is built from TRBV30 and TRBJ1-3; a weak D match, TRBD1 (6 bases). V was trimmed by 4 bases and J by 7 bases, leaving 26 bases between them. This CDR3 spans 17 amino acids. CDR1 and CDR2 (germline): GTSNPN, SVGIG (reference sequence). This CDR3 is CAWTPPEAGGQGNTIYF. The CDR3 DNA reads TGTGCCTGGACTCCCCCAGAAGCGGGGGGCCAAGGGAACACCATATATTTT. The entire variable domain, with the rest obtained from reference TRBV30 and TRBJ1-3, is as follows: SQTIHQWPATLVQPVGSPLSLECTVEGTSNPNLYWYRQAAGRGLQLLFYSVGIGQISSEVPQNLSASRPQDRQFILSSKKLLLSDSGFYLCAWTPPEAGGQGNTIYFGEGSWLTVV.

The V and J genes are TRBV6-5 and TRBJ1-2, with 8 bases that match TRBD1. The CDR3 has 15 amino acids. The V segment lost 10 bases and the J segment 0 bases; nucleotides outside the gene matches: 10. Germline V CDR1 and CDR2: MNHEY, SVGAGI. This chain's CDR3 is CATRTGRKANYGYTF. In nucleotides, the CDR3 is TGTGCCACCCGGACAGGGAGGAAGGCTAACTATGGCTACACCTTC.

V gene TRBV7-9 combines with J gene TRBJ2-1; tentative D call: TRBD2 (5 bases). Germline CDR1 reads SEHNR; CDR2 reads FQNEAQ (reference sequence). The CDR3 loop spans 12 amino acids. V lost 0 bases, J lost 10 bases, and 7 bases lay in between. The CDR3 coding sequence is TGTGCCAGCAGCTTAGCGAGGGAGGAGCAGTTCTTC. Translation: CASSLAREEQFF.

The V call is TRBV4-1, the J call TRBJ2-3, with 7 nucleotides matching TRBD2. V shed 3 bases, J shed 2 bases, and the junction held 8 bases outside the gene matches. Germline CDR1 is MGHRA and CDR2 is YSYEKL. The CDR3 is 16 residues long. The CDR3 loop reads CASSQPTGGSTDTQYF. The DNA of the CDR3 is TGCGCCAGCAGCCAGCCCACCGGGGGGTCCACAGATACGCAGTATTTT.

The chain couples TRBV29-1 to TRBJ1-2; 7 nucleotides agree with TRBD1. Germline CDR1 SQVTM, CDR2 ANQGSEA. The CDR3 contains 14 residues. V dropped 6 bases and J dropped 4; count of bases not matched to a gene: 11. The CDR3 coding sequence is TGCAGCGTCCCAACAGGGGTTGAGGGCTATGGCTACACCTTC. Its translation: CSVPTGVEGYGYTF. Drawing the rest from reference TRBV29-1 and TRBJ1-2, the complete variable domain is SAVISQKPSRDICQRGTSLTIQCQVDSQVTMMFWYRQQPGQSLTLIATANQGSEATYESGFVIDKFPISRPNLTFSTLTVSNMSPEDSSIYLCSVPTGVEGYGYTFGSGTRLTVV.

This clone turned up a few times. The chain employs TRBV5-4 and TRBJ1-6, with TRBD1 identical over 7 bases. The CDR3 covers 14 residues. CDR1 and CDR2 (germline): SGHNT, YYREEE (reference sequence). Germline trimming cut 3 bases from V and 6 bases from J; bases unmatched to any gene: 3. The CDR3 bases are TGTGCCAGCAGCTGGACAGGCAGTAATTCACCCCTCCACTTT. Amino acid sequence: CASSWTGSNSPLHF. Full variable domain (rest looked up from reference TRBV5-4 and TRBJ1-6): ETGVTQSPTHLIKTRGQQVTLRCSSQSGHNTVSWYQQALGQGPQFIFQYYREEENGRGNFPPRFSGLQFPNYSSELNVNALELDDSALYLCASSWTGSNSPLHFGNGTRLTVT.

V usage is TRBV27 and J usage is TRBJ1-4, with D maybe TRBD1 (6 bases). The V gene lost 2 bases and the J gene lost 4 bases, with 11 bases spanning the gap. The germline V gene has CDR1 MNHEY and CDR2 SMNVEV (reference sequence). This CDR3 contains 15 residues. CDR3 bases: TGTGCCAGCAGTTTAATCTGGGGGCATAATGAAAAACTGTTTTTT. It codes for CASSLIWGHNEKLFF.

The CDR3: CASSMKGARHQPQHF. CDR3 DNA: TGTGCCAGTAGTATGAAGGGGGCCCGCCATCAGCCCCAGCATTTT. J is TRBJ1-5 and V is TRBV19, with 7 bases matching TRBD1. J lost 5 bases, V lost 3 bases, and 7 bases had no gene match. Germline V gives CDR1 LNHDA, CDR2 SQIVND (reference sequence). The CDR3 extends over 15 amino acids.

The rearrangement uses TRBV3-1 (or the pseudogene TRBV3-2) and TRBJ2-1; 8 bases match TRBD1. Trimming at V came to 4 bases and at J to 8 bases, leaving 4 bases not matched to a gene. This CDR3 spans 13 amino acids. CDR1 and CDR2 from the germline V gene are LGHDT and YNNKEL (reference sequence). The CDR3 sequence is CASSRQGRDEQFF. CDR3 DNA sequence: TGTGCCAGCAGCCGACAGGGGCGAGATGAGCAGTTCTTC.

The chain joins TRBV4-2 to TRBJ2-7; 12 bases line up with TRBD2. CDR3 length equals 15 residues. The V gene's germline CDR1 is LGHNA and CDR2 YNFKEQ. V gave up 5 bases and J gave up 7 bases; unmatched junction bases: 9. The CDR3 bases are TGTGCCAGCAGCAGTGCCGGACTAGCGGGGCGGGAGCAGTACTTC. It translates to CASSSAGLAGREQYF.

Judged by abundance, this clone is medium-sized (0.01 to 0.1%). This rearrangement joins TRBV7-2 to TRBJ2-3, with 12 bases lining up with TRBD2. Germline V gene lookup returns CDR1 SGHTA and CDR2 FQGNSA. This CDR3 region has 16 residues. V was pared by 4 bases and J by 6 bases, with 8 bases of the junction left unmatched. CDR3 residues: CASSWPSGGAGDTQYF. CDR3 coding DNA: TGTGCCAGCAGCTGGCCTAGCGGGGGGGCCGGGGATACGCAGTATTTT.

This chain connects TRBV5-1 to TRBJ2-1; 8 positions match TRBD2. CDR1 and CDR2 (germline): SGHRS, YFSETQ. With V trimmed by 5 bases and J by 2 bases, 9 bases remained unmatched. The CDR3 covers 16 residues. For the CDR3, the DNA is TGCGCCAGCAGGGTGACCGGGACTAGTGCCTACAATGAGCAGTTCTTC. The encoded protein is CASRVTGTSAYNEQFF.

The J gene is TRBJ2-4, the V gene TRBV27; tentatively, D is TRBD1 (6 bases). The CDR3 extends over 15 amino acids. Trimming took 8 bases from V and 0 from J, leaving 14 bases between them. The germline V gene encodes CDR1 MNHEY and CDR2 SMNVEV (reference sequence). CDR3 sequence: CASGQGPIAKNIQYF. The CDR3 DNA reads TGTGCCAGCGGCCAGGGGCCCATAGCCAAAAACATTCAGTACTTC.

V usage is TRBV27 and J usage is TRBJ2-7; 8 positions match TRBD1. This CDR3 spans 14 amino acids. V dropped 6 bases and J dropped 2; count of bases not matched to a gene: 6. Per the germline V gene, CDR1 is MNHEY and CDR2 is SMNVEV (reference sequence). CDR3 coding DNA: TGTGCCAGCAGGTATGGGACAGGACCCTACGAGCAGTACTTC. Translated, it gives CASRYGTGPYEQYF.

The DNA of the CDR3 is TGTGCCAGCAGCTATGACGGTAGGGGAGATACGCAGTATTTT. This codes for CASSYDGRGDTQYF. The rearrangement links TRBV7-2 to TRBJ2-3, with D perhaps TRBD1 (5 bases). The germline gives CDR1 SGHTA, CDR2 FQGNSA. CDR3 length: 14 residues. The V and J ends lost 4 bases and 5 bases respectively, with 13 bases between them.